The source of this T cell receptor beta chain is a study of T cell changes during pregnancy in multiple sclerosis. Germline CDR1 is LNHNV and CDR2 is YYDKDF (reference sequence). Trimming removed 1 base at V and 11 bases at J, with 12 bases between. The CDR3 is made up of 14 amino acids. Libraries were prepared by immunoSEQ multiplex PCR; TCRdb keeps only in-frame clonotypes and omits some of them. The repertoire has 70,000 or so clones, approximately 91% of them found once; the top ten carry around 0.3%. Here the sequenced sample was CD4+ T cells from peripheral blood mononuclear cells, taken after pregnancy. This TCR derives from a female donor with multiple sclerosis, enrolled in a pregnancy study. The V gene is TRBV15, the J gene TRBJ1-6, with D uncertain. The CDR3: CATSRGQATPPLHF. The CDR3 region has the DNA TGTGCCACCAGCAGAGGGCAGGCGACCCCACCCCTCCACTTT.